These 27 T cell receptor beta chains originate from one sample sequenced in a study of T cell clones after liver transplantation (dated by TCRdb to between 2018 and 2021). Library method: the immunoSEQ multiplex PCR assay. TCRdb obtained this table from immuneACCESS and retained in-frame rearrangements with V and J assigned. These tables miss some clones; where compared with another copy, unresolved V genes account for less than half of the shortfall, and the remainder is unexplained. The sample has roughly 100,000 clones on record, around 80% of them singletons. The leading ten clones occupy roughly 3.1% of the sample. Sequenced here: CD4+ T cells from blood, sampled approximately 50 months after liver transplant. The receptors were sampled from a human patient who received a liver transplant. Some T cells may derive from the graft donor when a transplant has been performed.

The rearrangement joins TRBV11-3 to TRBJ2-2, with 7 nucleotides matching TRBD2. Per the germline V gene, CDR1 is SGHNT and CDR2 is YENEEA. V dropped 2 bases and J dropped 0; count of bases not matched to a gene: 6. The CDR3 has 17 residues. The CDR3 is CASSLRLAVANTGELFF. The CDR3 DNA reads as TGTGCCAGCAGCTTAAGGCTAGCGGTCGCGAACACCGGGGAGCTGTTTTTT.

This clone has ten or more counts. The rearrangement joins TRBV15 to TRBJ2-7; 9 nucleotides match TRBD1. This CDR3 is built from 13 residues. Germline assignment: CDR1 LNHNV and CDR2 YYDKDF (reference sequence). Trimming at V came to 5 bases and at J to 3 bases, leaving 2 bases not matched to a gene. In DNA form, the CDR3 reads TGTGCCACCAGCCGACAGGGGGGCTACGAGCAGTACTTC. Translation gives CATSRQGGYEQYF. The full variable domain, its missing parts supplied by reference TRBV15 and TRBJ2-7, is DAMVIQNPRYQVTQFGKPVTLSCSQTLNHNVMYWYQQKSSQAPKLLFHYYDKDFNNEADTPDNFQSRRPNTSFCFLDIRSPGLGDTAMYLCATSRQGGYEQYFGPGTRLTVT.

The chain has TRBV9 and TRBJ1-2, with D hard to call. CDR1 SGDLS and CDR2 YYNGEE come from the germline V gene. The length of the CDR3 is 14 residues. V dropped 0 bases and J dropped 8 bases, with 14 bases sitting between them. This CDR3 is CASSVATEGLGYTF. The CDR3 region has the DNA TGTGCCAGCAGCGTAGCTACAGAGGGCTTAGGCTACACCTTC. Together with reference TRBV9 and TRBJ1-2, the CDR3 gives the full variable domain: DSGVTQTPKHLITATGQRVTLRCSPRSGDLSVYWYQQSLDQGLQFLIQYYNGEERAKGNILERFSAQQFPDLHSELNLSSLELGDSALYFCASSVATEGLGYTFGSGTRLTVV.

The chain employs TRBV16 and TRBJ2-1, with 13 bases fitting TRBD2. The J segment lost 10 bases and the V segment lost 1 base, leaving 1 base of the junction unmatched. CDR3 length: 14 residues. CDR1 KGHSY and CDR2 FQNENV come from the germline V gene. The CDR3 region has the DNA TGTGCCAGCAGCCAATGGGGACTAGCGGGGGAGCAGTTCTTC. This codes for CASSQWGLAGEQFF.

This chain connects TRBV4-1 to TRBJ2-1; D remains ambiguous. Trimming took off 0 bases at V and 7 bases at J, with 4 bases between the two ends. CDR3 length: 12 amino acids. Germline V gene sequence: CDR1 MGHRA, CDR2 YSYEKL. The CDR3 nucleotides are TGCGCCAGCAGCCAAGATGTAAATGAGCAGTTCTTC. Its protein product is CASSQDVNEQFF.

The rearrangement uses TRBV5-5 and TRBJ2-3; no clear D gene. Trimming removed 1 base at V and 6 bases at J, with 9 bases between. This CDR3 has 13 residues. Germline V CDR1 and CDR2: SGHKS, YYEKEE (reference sequence). The CDR3 nucleotides are TGTGCCAGCAGCTTGTCGGGTTCCGATACGCAGTATTTT. It is translated as CASSLSGSDTQYF.

V is TRBV14 and J is TRBJ2-5, with 8 bases that match TRBD2. The V gene's germline CDR1 is SGHDN and CDR2 FVKESK. Germline trimming cut 2 bases from V and 5 bases from J; bases unmatched to any gene: 7. The CDR3 has 15 residues. CDR3 in amino acids: CASSQTGGSFETQYF. The CDR3, as DNA: TGTGCCAGCAGCCAAACGGGGGGGTCGTTTGAGACCCAGTACTTC.

The V and J genes are TRBV6-1 and TRBJ1-5; D call uncertain. The V gene's germline CDR1 is MNHNS and CDR2 SASEGT. This CDR3 has 13 residues. With 6 bases removed from V and 7 bases from J, the gap between germline ends came to 13 bases. In DNA, the CDR3 is TGTGCCAGCAGGTCCTCTCCCGGGCAGCCCCAGCATTTT. Translated: CASRSSPGQPQHF.

CDR3 sequence reads: CASSESGEGTEAFF. The CDR3 coding sequence is TGTGCCAGCAGTGAATCAGGGGAGGGCACTGAAGCTTTCTTT. V usage is TRBV6-1 and J usage is TRBJ1-1, with TRBD1 as a possible D gene (6 bases). This CDR3 comprises 14 residues. The germline V and J ends were trimmed by 2 bases and 4 bases, with 11 bases remaining between them. Germline loops: CDR1 MNHNS, CDR2 SASEGT.

This clone was found a few times. The gene calls are TRBV6-5 and TRBJ2-5, with 8 bases fitting TRBD1. V lost 6 bases, J lost 5 bases, and 8 bases stayed unmatched. CDR3 size: 14 residues. The germline CDR1 and CDR2 sequences are MNHEY and SVGAGI. The CDR3 DNA is TGTGCCAGCAGAGCAGGGGGCTTAGGGGAGACCCAGTACTTC. The encoded protein is CASRAGGLGETQYF.

The V gene is TRBV4-1, the J gene TRBJ1-4; D is unresolved. This CDR3 is built from 15 residues. Looked up from germline, CDR1 is MGHRA and CDR2 is YSYEKL. V lost 6 bases and J lost 1, with 12 bases in between. The CDR3 here is CASSKRTGTNEKLFF. In nucleotides, the CDR3 is TGCGCCAGCAGTAAAAGGACGGGAACTAATGAAAAACTGTTTTTT.

The chain combines TRBV6-1 with TRBJ2-1; TRBD2 matches 7 bases. CDR1 and CDR2 (germline): MNHNS, SASEGT. This CDR3 region has 15 residues. The V gene end was trimmed by 2 bases and the J gene end by 4 bases; junction bases not matched to a gene: 5. CDR3 DNA sequence: TGTGCCAGCAGTGAAACCCAGCGGGGTTACAATGAGCAGTTCTTC. Translated: CASSETQRGYNEQFF.

J is TRBJ1-2 and V is TRBV6-5, with a weak D call TRBD1 (5 bases). The CDR3 runs 15 residues. Germline CDR1 MNHEY, CDR2 SVGAGI. The V gene lost 3 bases and the J gene lost 3 bases, with 14 bases spanning the gap. The CDR3 bases are TGTGCCAGCAGTTATAGAGGGGACCGATACTATGGCTACACCTTC. Translation: CASSYRGDRYYGYTF.

The V and J genes are TRBV7-9 and TRBJ1-4; no definite D call. V was trimmed by 1 base and J by 5 bases, leaving 5 bases between them. This CDR3 has 13 amino acids. The germline V gene has CDR1 SEHNR and CDR2 FQNEAQ (reference sequence). CDR3 residues: CASSLGPNEKLFF. The CDR3 DNA follows: TGTGCCAGCAGCTTAGGGCCAAATGAAAAACTGTTTTTT.

The V gene is TRBV15, the J gene TRBJ2-7, with a tentative D call TRBD1 (6 bases). CDR3 length: 13 residues. Trimming removed 5 bases at V and 4 bases at J, with 12 bases between. Looked up from germline, CDR1 is LNHNV and CDR2 is YYDKDF (reference sequence). The CDR3 DNA follows: TGTGCCACCAGCCGATTCGGACAGTACGAGCAGTACTTC. Translation gives CATSRFGQYEQYF.

The CDR3 nucleotides read TGTGCCAGCAGCCAAGAGGCTAGCGGGACCTACGAGCAGTACTTC. It specifies CASSQEASGTYEQYF. The rearrangement joins TRBV4-2 to TRBJ2-7, with 9 bases lining up with TRBD2. The V gene's germline CDR1 is LGHNA and CDR2 YNFKEQ. Trimming cost V 0 bases and J 2 bases; bases outside gene matches: 2. This CDR3 region has 15 residues.

This chain connects TRBV7-2 to TRBJ2-7, with 8 bases fitting TRBD1. With 0 bases clipped from V and 6 bases from J, the junction kept 7 bases outside the gene matches. From germline, CDR1 is SGHTA and CDR2 FQGNSA. The CDR3 is 15 amino acids. This CDR3 is CASSLAGQGASEQYF. The CDR3 bases are TGTGCCAGCAGCTTAGCGGGGCAGGGGGCATCCGAGCAGTACTTC.

This clone has just one count. V and J are TRBV7-9 and TRBJ1-3; D remains unclear. The germline V and J ends were trimmed by 6 bases and 2 bases, with 8 bases remaining between them. The CDR3 covers 13 residues. CDR1 and CDR2 from the germline V gene are SEHNR and FQNEAQ (reference sequence). Here the CDR3 DNA reads TGTGCCAGCAGTTTGGGTGCTGGAAACACCATATATTTT. It specifies CASSLGAGNTIYF.

The chain is built from TRBV4-1 and TRBJ1-1; D may be TRBD1 (5 bases). The CDR3 length is 16 residues. Deletions cut 2 bases from V and 5 bases from J, with 18 bases between. Germline V lookup: CDR1 MGHRA, CDR2 YSYEKL. This CDR3 reads CASSQPPGDPRTEAFF. The CDR3 coding sequence is TGCGCCAGCAGCCAACCCCCGGGGGACCCGCGGACTGAAGCTTTCTTT.

This sequence joins TRBV18 and TRBJ1-2; 9 positions agree with TRBD1. V lost 4 bases and J lost 6; bases outside the gene matches: 6. CDR1 is KGHSH and CDR2 is LQKENI in the germline V gene. CDR3 length equals 14 residues. CDR3 region: CASSLQGTGNGYTF. As DNA, the CDR3 is TGTGCCAGCTCACTACAAGGGACAGGGAATGGCTACACCTTC.

In nucleotides, the CDR3 is TGCGCCAGCAGCTTCGTCGGACAGGGTTACGAGCAGTACTTC. Translated, it gives CASSFVGQGYEQYF. The chain recombines TRBV5-1 with TRBJ2-7, with TRBD1 identical over 8 bases. V lost 2 bases, J lost 4 bases, and 5 bases stayed unmatched. CDR3 length: 14 amino acids. Looked up from germline, CDR1 is SGHRS and CDR2 is YFSETQ.

The chain uses TRBV7-9 and TRBJ1-5; D remains ambiguous. V was cut by 5 bases and J by 2 bases, with 7 bases left in between. Germline V CDR1 and CDR2: SEHNR, FQNEAQ (reference sequence). This CDR3 spans 13 amino acids. CDR3 sequence (DNA): TGTGCCAGCAGCCCCCGCGGCAATCAGCCCCAGCATTTT. As protein: CASSPRGNQPQHF.

This chain connects TRBV5-1 to TRBJ1-1; D possibly corresponds to TRBD1 (5 bases). Trimming took 0 bases from V and 4 from J, leaving 10 bases between them. Germline CDR1 is SGHRS and CDR2 is YFSETQ. CDR3 length: 14 residues. Written as DNA, the CDR3 is TGCGCCAGCAGCTTGGGGCAGGGCACCACTGAAGCTTTCTTT. Its protein is CASSLGQGTTEAFF.

The chain is built from TRBV15 and TRBJ1-6, with D maybe TRBD1 (5 bases). V lost 3 bases and J 9 bases, leaving 12 bases between the germline ends. This CDR3 spans 14 amino acids. The germline V gene encodes CDR1 LNHNV and CDR2 YYDKDF (reference sequence). This chain's CDR3 is CATSSTIQGSPLHF. The CDR3 nucleotides read TGTGCCACCAGCAGCACGATCCAGGGTTCACCCCTCCACTTT.

The CDR3 DNA sequence: TGCGCCAGCAGCCACCCCGGGGTCGAGCAGTACTTC. Translating gives CASSHPGVEQYF. The genes are TRBV4-1 and TRBJ2-7, with D tentatively TRBD2 (5 bases). This CDR3 comprises 12 residues. The V gene's germline CDR1 is MGHRA and CDR2 YSYEKL. V dropped 3 bases and J dropped 6 bases, with 9 bases sitting between them.

The V call is TRBV19, the J call TRBJ2-5, with 10 bases that match TRBD2. V was clipped by 5 bases and J by 3 bases; unmatched bases: 12. The germline V gene has CDR1 LNHDA and CDR2 SQIVND (reference sequence). The CDR3 totals 17 residues. CDR3 bases: TGTGCCAGTAGTTCAAGGACTAGCGGAGGTACTAAAGAGACCCAGTACTTC. Amino acid sequence: CASSSRTSGGTKETQYF.

The gene calls are TRBV5-1 and TRBJ2-2; possibly TRBD1 for D (5 bases). This CDR3 contains 15 residues. CDR1 is SGHRS, CDR2 YFSETQ, per germline. V was shortened by 3 bases and J by 2 bases, with 11 bases between the two germline ends. In nucleotides, the CDR3 is TGCGCCAGCAGCTACCAGACAGCTAACACCGGGGAGCTGTTTTTT. The encoded protein is CASSYQTANTGELFF. Supplemented by reference TRBV5-1 and TRBJ2-2, the full variable domain reads KAGVTQTPRYLIKTRGQQVTLSCSPISGHRSVSWYQQTPGQGLQFLFEYFSETQRNKGNFPGRFSGRQFSNSRSEMNVSTLELGDSALYLCASSYQTANTGELFFGEGSRLTVL.